These 5 T cell receptor beta chains came from one sample sequenced in a study of blood T cell repertoires in COVID-19. The protocol was immunoSEQ multiplex PCR, while the TCRdb copy is restricted to in-frame clones and leaves out a portion. Among tens of thousands of clones listed, 82% were seen once. The sequenced material came from peripheral blood. Receptors were obtained from a woman aged 80 or older with acute or convalescent COVID-19.

V is TRBV28 and J is TRBJ1-6, with D maybe TRBD1 (6 bases). CDR1 and CDR2 (germline): MDHEN, SYDVKM. This CDR3 has 16 residues. V was trimmed by 4 bases and J by 10 bases, leaving 20 bases between them. The CDR3 here is CASSYSGAQGQSPLHF. The CDR3 DNA reads TGTGCCAGCAGTTATAGCGGGGCACAGGGTCAATCACCCCTCCACTTT.

V and J are TRBV5-1 and TRBJ1-4, with TRBD1 as a possible D gene (6 bases). The CDR3 sequence is 16 residues long. V was cut by 4 bases and J by 6 bases, with 19 bases left in between. CDR1 is SGHRS, CDR2 YFSETQ, per germline. Here the CDR3 reads CASSRALQGWDEKLFF. The DNA of the CDR3 is TGCGCCAGCAGCAGGGCCCTACAGGGTTGGGATGAAAAACTGTTTTTT.

V and J are TRBV7-9 and TRBJ1-2, with D possibly being TRBD1 (6 bases). Germline CDR1 is SEHNR and CDR2 is FQNEAQ (reference sequence). V was pared by 4 bases and J by 6 bases, with 15 bases between. This CDR3 comprises 14 residues. The CDR3 sequence is CASSSPTGEHGYTF. For the CDR3, the DNA is TGTGCCAGCAGCTCGCCGACAGGCGAACATGGCTACACCTTC.

V usage is TRBV24-1 and J usage is TRBJ1-1, with D maybe TRBD1 (5 bases). CDR3 length: 13 amino acids. V dropped 5 bases and J dropped 1 base, with 7 bases sitting between them. Germline V gene sequence: CDR1 KGHDR, CDR2 SFDVKD. The CDR3 region has the DNA TGTGCCACCAGTGCGGGGGAGAACACTGAAGCTTTCTTT. Protein product: CATSAGENTEAFF.

The rearrangement links TRBV7-8 to TRBJ1-4, with D possibly matching TRBD1 (5 bases). The CDR3 loop spans 14 amino acids. Trimming cost V 3 bases and J 7 bases, with 12 bases left between them. Germline loops: CDR1 SGHVS, CDR2 FQNEAQ. The CDR3 nucleotides are TGTGCCAGCAGCTTCGGGAGGGGTAGTGAAAAACTGTTTTTT. The encoded protein is CASSFGRGSEKLFF.